The subject of this entry is one T cell receptor beta chain. Data came from immunoSEQ multiplex PCR; TCRdb stores just in-frame clones and leaves some out. This table holds around 84,000 clones, around 81% found once. The record originates from a study of blood T cell repertoires in COVID-19. For the study at large: Acute-phase and convalescent COVID-19 samples originated in the United States, Italy and Spain. T cells, B-cell-depleted T cells, or PBMCs provided the cDNA or gDNA that served as material.

The ends lost 0 bases at V and 2 bases at J; junction bases unmatched: 3. This CDR3 comprises 16 residues. Germline loops: CDR1 SGHDT, CDR2 YYEEEE. This clonotype originated in a man aged 80 or over with active or convalescent COVID-19. The rearrangement joins TRBV5-6 to TRBJ2-2, with 8 bases lining up with TRBD1. Sequencing was done on a sample of peripheral blood. The CDR3 is CASSLGTGTNTGELFF. DNA for the CDR3: TGTGCCAGCAGCTTGGGGACAGGGACCAACACCGGGGAGCTGTTTTTT.